The clone carrying this TCR beta chain showed up just a few times. Its antigen is not known. Germline V gene data show CDR1 as KGHDR and CDR2 as SFDVKD. There are 16 residues in the CDR3. Trimming cost V 1 base and J 5 bases; bases outside gene matches: 4. TCRdb independently ran MiXCR on the reads; one entry per CDR3 protein. Of 900,000 to 950,000 distinct CDR3 sequences listed, under 40% are singletons. This sample is part of a study of T cell repertoires in cytomegalovirus infection. At the level of the study: The study used recently identified HLA-C-restricted and well-studied HLA-B-restricted CMV epitopes. Both CMV infection and a matching HLA type were indicated by public TCR beta signatures.

Study results and caveats: The response measured ex vivo was dominated by TCR beta clonotypes (HLA-C-restricted and CMV-specific). Identification of carriers of CMV plus the relevant HLA was achieved through cumulative public TCR beta family frequency.

Sequenced material: cultured CD8+ T cells from PBMCs, taken from culture after CMV antigen stimulation. The clonotype comes from a human donor in good health (CMV status not recorded). Some clones in this sample may be carry-over from other donors' samples. V is TRBV24-1 and J is TRBJ2-1; 10 nucleotides line up with TRBD1. The CDR3 DNA follows: TGTGCCACCAGTGATTTTAACGGGACAGGGGACAATGAGCAGTTCTTC. It yields the protein CATSDFNGTGDNEQFF.